The clone carrying this TCR beta chain showed up just a few times. Antigen specificity is unknown. Genomic DNA, serving as template, underwent TCR beta VDJ and CDR3 profiling. TCRdb re-derived calls from the reads in MiXCR, one entry per CDR3 protein. Here the sample spans 450,000 to 550,000 distinct CDR3 sequences, 25% to 40% being singletons. V was shortened by 6 bases and J by 2 bases, with 13 bases between the two germline ends. CDR3 size: 14 residues. Germline V gives CDR1 SNHLY, CDR2 FYNNEI. This sample stems from a study of CD8+CD57+ T cells in acquired aplastic anemia. Across the whole study: The sorted CD4+ and CD8+ cells yielded an average about 3.5 ug of DNA.

General study results and limits: About 30 CD8+ CDR3 sequences occurred in both the patients and the controls.

CD8+CD57+ cell expansion, shown by flow cytometry, had occurred in the patients selected for sequencing. V and J are TRBV2 and TRBJ1-1; no reliable D call. The source is a human donor with aplastic anemia. Sequencing was done on a sample of sorted CD4+, CD8+, or CD8+CD57+ T cells (not recorded which) from PBMCs. The CDR3 coding sequence is TGTGCCAGCAGCAAACCCGGGAAAAACACTGAAGCTTTCTTT. This encodes CASSKPGKNTEAFF.